The clone carrying this T cell receptor (beta chain) was seen only a few times. The antigen is undetermined. The data were taken from a study of beta chain features in type 1 diabetes. Study-level results: For Type 1 diabetes patients, all four CD4+ subsets carried TCRB CDR3s that were moderately but significantly shorter.

The ends were cut back, 2 bases at V and 7 bases at J, with 12 bases in the middle. CDR1 MDHEN and CDR2 SYDVKM come from the germline V gene. This CDR3 comprises 14 residues. The whole isolated RNA underwent reverse transcription, so sequencing captured expressed TCRB transcripts. TCRdb keeps only in-frame clones here, not all; method: immunoSEQ multiplex PCR. The data contain 120,000 to 150,000 clones, around 13% of them singletons. Sequencing was done on a sample of central memory CD4+ T cells from blood. The sequence was obtained from a man younger than 35 with type 1 diabetes. The gene calls are TRBV28 and TRBJ1-5; D might be TRBD1 (6 bases). The CDR3 spells CASSLNQGRQPQHF. In nucleotides, the CDR3 is TGTGCCAGCAGTTTAAACCAGGGGCGGCAGCCCCAGCATTTT.